This T cell receptor (beta chain) was profiled in a study of response to subunit inactivated influenza vaccine. This clonotype has ten or more counts. Antigen: not known. Trimming removed 2 bases at V and 5 bases at J, with 7 bases between. The CDR3 spans 12 residues. Germline-derived CDR1 and CDR2 are DFQATT and SNEGSKA (reference sequence). Study outcomes and limitations: Authors suggested seasonal influenza vaccinations each recruit few new T cells.

In TCRdb, the RT-PCR reads were re-called with MiXCR into one record per CDR3 protein. The sample has 650,000 to 850,000 distinct CDR3 sequences, approximately 15% seen once. This TCR was recovered from a man aged 50 to 59 who received an inactivated influenza vaccine. Specimen: PBMCs from blood, collected 14 days before vaccination. V usage is TRBV20-1 and J usage is TRBJ2-1; D is ambiguous. CDR3 coding DNA: TGCAGTGCTAGACCTAGTCACAATGAGCAGTTCTTC. Amino acids: CSARPSHNEQFF.